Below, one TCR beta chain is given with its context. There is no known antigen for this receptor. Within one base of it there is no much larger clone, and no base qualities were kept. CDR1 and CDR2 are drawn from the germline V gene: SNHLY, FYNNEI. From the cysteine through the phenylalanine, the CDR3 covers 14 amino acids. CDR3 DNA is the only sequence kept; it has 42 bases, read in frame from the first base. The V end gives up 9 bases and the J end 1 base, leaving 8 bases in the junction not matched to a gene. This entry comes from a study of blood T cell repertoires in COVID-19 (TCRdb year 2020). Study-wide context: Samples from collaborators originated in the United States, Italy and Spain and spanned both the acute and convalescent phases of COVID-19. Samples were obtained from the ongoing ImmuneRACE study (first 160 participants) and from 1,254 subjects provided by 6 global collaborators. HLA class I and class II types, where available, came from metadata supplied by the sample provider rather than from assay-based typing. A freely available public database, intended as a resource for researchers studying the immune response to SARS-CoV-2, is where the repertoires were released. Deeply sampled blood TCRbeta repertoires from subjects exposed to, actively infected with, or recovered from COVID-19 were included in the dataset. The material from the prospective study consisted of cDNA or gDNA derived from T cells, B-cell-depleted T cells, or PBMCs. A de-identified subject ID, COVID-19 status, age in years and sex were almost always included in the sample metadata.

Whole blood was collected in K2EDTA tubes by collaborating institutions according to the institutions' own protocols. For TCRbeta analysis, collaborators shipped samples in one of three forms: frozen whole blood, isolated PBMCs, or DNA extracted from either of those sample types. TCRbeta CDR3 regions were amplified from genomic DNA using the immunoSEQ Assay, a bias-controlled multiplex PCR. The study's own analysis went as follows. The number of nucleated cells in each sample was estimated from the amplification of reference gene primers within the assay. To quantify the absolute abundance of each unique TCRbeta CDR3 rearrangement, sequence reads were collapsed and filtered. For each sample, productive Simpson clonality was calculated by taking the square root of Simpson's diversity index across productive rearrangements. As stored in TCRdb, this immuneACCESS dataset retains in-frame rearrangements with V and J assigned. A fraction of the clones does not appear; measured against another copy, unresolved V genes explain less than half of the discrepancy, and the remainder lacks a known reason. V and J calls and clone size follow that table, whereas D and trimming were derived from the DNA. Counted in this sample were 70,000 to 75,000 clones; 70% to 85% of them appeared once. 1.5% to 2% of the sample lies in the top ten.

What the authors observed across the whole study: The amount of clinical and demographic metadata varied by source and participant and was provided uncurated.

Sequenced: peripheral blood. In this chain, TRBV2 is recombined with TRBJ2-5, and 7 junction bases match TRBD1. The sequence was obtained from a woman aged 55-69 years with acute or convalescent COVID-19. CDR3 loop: CASRPGQSQETQYF. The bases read TGTGCCAGTAGGCCGGGACAGAGCCAAGAGACCCAGTACTTC. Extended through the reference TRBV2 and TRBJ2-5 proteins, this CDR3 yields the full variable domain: EPEVTQTPSHQVTQMGQEVILRCVPISNHLYFYWYRQILGQKVEFLVSFYNNEISEKSEIFDDQFSVERPDGSNFTLKIRSTKLEDSAMYFCASRPGQSQETQYFGPGTRLLVL.